Listed here are 19 T cell receptor beta chains from one sample, sequenced in a study of blood T cell repertoires in COVID-19 (dated by TCRdb to 2019 to 2021). Libraries came from the immunoSEQ multiplex PCR assay. The source is immuneACCESS, and TCRdb retained only in-frame sequences with V and J called. Part of the clones is not carried over; for the studies checked, unresolved V genes explain less than half of this, and the remainder is unexplained. The sample contains fewer than 400,000 clones, 85% of them found a single time. The ten largest clones take up roughly 3.7% of the sample. The specimen was peripheral blood. These receptors all come from a woman younger than 35 with acute or convalescent COVID-19.

Here the CDR3 reads CASSTGQGTNEQFF. The CDR3 coding sequence is TGTGCCAGCAGCACAGGACAGGGGACGAATGAGCAGTTCTTC. The chain is built from TRBV9 and TRBJ2-1; 9 bases are shared with TRBD1. The J segment lost 7 bases and the V segment lost 4 bases, leaving 6 bases of the junction unmatched. Looked up from germline, CDR1 is SGDLS and CDR2 is YYNGEE. CDR3 length equals 14 residues.

This chain links TRBV5-1 with TRBJ2-3, with D possibly being TRBD1 (5 bases). V was shortened by 4 bases and J by 4 bases, with 10 bases between the two germline ends. CDR1 and CDR2 (germline): SGHRS, YFSETQ. The CDR3 runs 13 residues. This CDR3 is CASSAGPPDTQYF. The CDR3 coding sequence is TGCGCCAGCAGCGCAGGGCCCCCAGATACGCAGTATTTT.

Here the CDR3 reads CASSPTGTGVNEQYF. The DNA for the CDR3 is TGTGCCAGCTCACCAACCGGGACAGGGGTGAACGAGCAGTACTTC. The chain uses TRBV18 and TRBJ2-7; 10 nucleotides line up with TRBD1. The CDR3 spans 15 residues. CDR1 KGHSH and CDR2 LQKENI come from the germline V gene. The J segment lost 5 bases and the V segment lost 2 bases, leaving 6 bases of the junction unmatched.

The gene calls are TRBV6-6 and TRBJ1-1; TRBD1 might be the D (6 bases). The CDR3 covers 15 residues. Germline CDR1 is MNHNY and CDR2 is SVGAGI (reference sequence). Trimming took off 0 bases at V and 1 base at J, with 9 bases between the two ends. The DNA for the CDR3 is TGTGCCAGCAGTTACTCGGGACACCAGAACACTGAAGCTTTCTTT. Protein: CASSYSGHQNTEAFF.

The chain recombines TRBV24-1 with TRBJ1-1; D gene unclear. V was clipped by 7 bases and J by 4 bases, with 3 bases between them. This CDR3 comprises 10 residues. Germline CDR1 is KGHDR and CDR2 is SFDVKD. The CDR3 DNA sequence: TGTGCCACCAGCGGCACTGAAGCTTTCTTT. It yields the protein CATSGTEAFF.

J is TRBJ1-2 and V is TRBV3-1 (or the pseudogene TRBV3-2); D gene ambiguous. Trimming left V 1 base short and J 0 bases short, with 9 bases between. There are 15 residues in the CDR3. Germline V gives CDR1 LGHDT, CDR2 YNNKEL (reference sequence). The CDR3 DNA reads as TGTGCCAGCAGCCAAGGACCAGGCCCTAACTATGGCTACACCTTC. Protein product: CASSQGPGPNYGYTF.

The V gene is TRBV2, the J gene TRBJ1-5; perhaps TRBD1 as D (6 bases). Trimming cost V 10 bases and J 0 bases, with 16 bases left between them. Germline V gives CDR1 SNHLY, CDR2 FYNNEI. The CDR3 consists of 15 residues. The CDR3 here is CATRKEGVSNQPQHF. CDR3 in DNA: TGTGCCACCAGAAAAGAGGGGGTTAGCAATCAGCCCCAGCATTTT.

This clone was picked up one time. The rearrangement joins TRBV2 to TRBJ1-5, with D possibly being TRBD1 (6 bases). The V and J ends lost 6 bases and 0 bases respectively, with 15 bases between them. The CDR3 length is 16 residues. Germline loops: CDR1 SNHLY, CDR2 FYNNEI. The CDR3 loop reads CASRAGTFYSNQPQHF. The CDR3 DNA reads as TGTGCCAGCAGGGCCGGGACATTTTATAGCAATCAGCCCCAGCATTTT.

This clone was detected a few times. The chain employs TRBV14 and TRBJ2-1, with a tentative D call TRBD2 (6 bases). Per germline, CDR1 SGHDN and CDR2 FVKESK. The ends were cut back, 3 bases at V and 0 bases at J, with 15 bases in the middle. The CDR3 totals 17 residues. CDR3 DNA: TGTGCCAGCAGCCATAAGTGGAACGGGAGCTCCTACAATGAGCAGTTCTTC. Protein product: CASSHKWNGSSYNEQFF.

This chain uses TRBV5-1 with TRBJ2-1; 7 nucleotides match TRBD1. The length of the CDR3 is 16 residues. The germline gives CDR1 SGHRS, CDR2 YFSETQ. Germline trimming cut 2 bases from V and 5 bases from J; bases unmatched to any gene: 10. The CDR3, as DNA: TGCGCCAGCAGCTTAAACCGGGACAGAGTTAACAATGAGCAGTTCTTC. It encodes CASSLNRDRVNNEQFF.

The genes are TRBV7-3 and TRBJ2-3; 10 positions match TRBD1. From germline, CDR1 is SGHTA and CDR2 FQGTGA. This CDR3 region has 12 residues. The J segment lost 10 bases and the V segment lost 5 bases, leaving 3 bases of the junction unmatched. CDR3 sequence: CASSPGTGAQYF. The CDR3, as DNA: TGTGCCAGCAGCCCCGGGACAGGGGCGCAGTATTTT.

In its sample, this clone was seen once. The CDR3: CAIRNTGDSNTEAFF. As DNA, the CDR3 is TGTGCCATCAGGAATACAGGGGACTCGAACACTGAAGCTTTCTTT. The V gene is TRBV10-3, the J gene TRBJ1-1, with 7 bases that match TRBD1. The CDR3 has 15 amino acids. CDR1 is ENHRY, CDR2 SYGVKD, per germline. V shed 6 bases and J 1 base; nucleotides not matched to a gene: 8.

This clone has a handful of counts. V gene TRBV7-2 combines with J gene TRBJ1-2; TRBD1 agrees at 7 bases. CDR1 SGHTA and CDR2 FQGNSA come from the germline V gene. Trimming took 5 bases from V and 5 from J; bases not matched to a gene: 2. The length of the CDR3 is 12 residues. CDR3 in amino acids: CASSRDSYGYTF. The CDR3, as DNA: TGTGCCAGCAGCCGGGACAGTTATGGCTACACCTTC.

The chain uses TRBV27 and TRBJ2-5; 7 bases are shared with TRBD1. CDR3 length: 12 amino acids. The junction had 9 bases not matched to a gene; V was cut back by 9 bases and J by 8 bases. Looked up from germline, CDR1 is MNHEY and CDR2 is SMNVEV (reference sequence). CDR3 in amino acids: CASQGTELTQYF. Here the CDR3 DNA reads TGTGCCAGTCAGGGGACAGAGTTAACCCAGTACTTC.

The J gene is TRBJ1-2, the V gene TRBV19; TRBD1 aligns across 9 bases. CDR1 LNHDA and CDR2 SQIVND come from the germline V gene (reference sequence). V shed 5 bases and J 3 bases; nucleotides not matched to a gene: 7. This CDR3 is 15 amino acids long. The CDR3: CASSAVGTGHYGYTF. The CDR3 region has the DNA TGTGCCAGTAGTGCCGTTGGGACAGGGCACTATGGCTACACCTTC.

This rearrangement joins TRBV7-2 to TRBJ2-5; D is undetermined. CDR1 is SGHTA, CDR2 FQGNSA, per germline. V was shortened by 1 base and J by 3 bases, with 15 bases between the two germline ends. The length of the CDR3 is 16 residues. The CDR3 coding sequence is TGTGCCAGCAGCTTAGGCCTTCCCGTGAGGAAAGAGACCCAGTACTTC. Translation: CASSLGLPVRKETQYF. Supplemented by reference TRBV7-2 and TRBJ2-5, the full variable domain reads GAGVSQSPSNKVTEKGKDVELRCDPISGHTALYWYRQSLGQGLEFLIYFQGNSAPDKSGLPSDRFSAERTGGSVSTLTIQRTQQEDSAVYLCASSLGLPVRKETQYFGPGTRLLVL.

This clone showed up just once. The sample holds other DNA sequences that translate to the same CDR3. The gene calls are TRBV30 and TRBJ1-1; D call uncertain. CDR1 and CDR2 (germline): GTSNPN, SVGIG (reference sequence). V lost 3 bases to trimming and J lost 1 base, with 9 bases between them. The CDR3 has 13 residues. CDR3 DNA: TGTGCCTGGAGCCTCGGAGCGAACACTGAAGCTTTCTTT. Residues: CAWSLGANTEAFF. The whole variable domain, filled in from reference TRBV30 and TRBJ1-1, reads SQTIHQWPATLVQPVGSPLSLECTVEGTSNPNLYWYRQAAGRGLQLLFYSVGIGQISSEVPQNLSASRPQDRQFILSSKKLLLSDSGFYLCAWSLGANTEAFFGQGTRLTVV.

This rearrangement joins TRBV5-4 to TRBJ2-1; the match to TRBD1 covers 8 bases. CDR1 is SGHNT, CDR2 YYREEE, per germline (reference sequence). The length of the CDR3 is 15 residues. Losses at the gene ends were 7 bases for V and 8 bases for J; bases not matched to a gene: 14. The CDR3 is CASAGRQGQSDEQFF. The CDR3 coding sequence is TGTGCCAGCGCAGGCCGACAGGGGCAGAGCGATGAGCAGTTCTTC.

The chain couples TRBV4-1 to TRBJ1-6; TRBD1 aligns across 7 bases. Per germline, CDR1 MGHRA and CDR2 YSYEKL. This CDR3 region has 17 residues. Unmatched junction bases numbered 12, after V lost 0 bases and J lost 10 bases. The CDR3 loop is CASSQDRAGTDGSPLHF. The CDR3 DNA reads as TGCGCCAGCAGCCAAGATAGGGCGGGGACAGATGGGTCACCCCTCCACTTT.